These 6 T cell receptor beta chains were sequenced from one sample in a study of Tregs in tolerant kidney transplant recipients (dated by TCRdb to about 2019). The method was the immunoSEQ multiplex PCR assay. In TCRdb, the immuneACCESS table is reduced to in-frame sequences with V and J assigned. These tables do not hold every clone; where another copy was compared, an unresolved V gene accounts for under half, and the others remain unexplained. The sample yields some 80,000 clones; 98% were counted once. The ten top clones hold roughly 0.6% of the sample. Sample time point, as interpreted from the label and publication: blood sample drawn before combined kidney and bone marrow transplant. The sequenced sample was CD4+ T cells from blood, obtained before the transplant. Receptors originate from a human donor who received a combined kidney and bone marrow transplant.

The rearrangement links TRBV5-1 to TRBJ1-4; a weak D match, TRBD1 (5 bases). Germline V gene data show CDR1 as SGHRS and CDR2 as YFSETQ. CDR3 length equals 14 residues. Trimming stripped 0 bases from V and 8 bases from J, with 11 bases between. The chain's CDR3 is CASSLAAGPEKLFF. DNA for the CDR3: TGCGCCAGCAGCTTGGCCGCGGGGCCCGAAAAACTGTTTTTT. The whole variable domain, remainder taken from reference TRBV5-1 and TRBJ1-4, is KAGVTQTPRYLIKTRGQQVTLSCSPISGHRSVSWYQQTPGQGLQFLFEYFSETQRNKGNFPGRFSGRQFSNSRSEMNVSTLELGDSALYLCASSLAAGPEKLFFGSGTQLSVL.

The gene calls are TRBV14 and TRBJ2-7, with 7 bases identical to TRBD1. The CDR3 has 16 residues. Germline CDR1 is SGHDN and CDR2 is FVKESK. V dropped 0 bases and J dropped 3; count of bases not matched to a gene: 8. DNA for the CDR3: TGTGCCAGCAGCCAAGAGCTCGGGACAGCAATCTACGAGCAGTACTTC. The encoded protein is CASSQELGTAIYEQYF.

This sequence joins TRBV30 and TRBJ1-3, with 10 nucleotides matching TRBD1. This CDR3 is 16 amino acids long. Germline-derived CDR1 and CDR2 are GTSNPN and SVGIG (reference sequence). The trim removed 4 bases at V and 0 bases at J, leaving 6 bases unmatched. CDR3 in amino acids: CAWTRDRGYSGNTIYF. CDR3 DNA sequence: TGTGCCTGGACCAGGGACAGGGGATACTCTGGAAACACCATATATTTT.

This sequence joins TRBV29-1 and TRBJ1-2, with 7 bases fitting TRBD1. The V and J ends lost 0 bases and 7 bases, in that order; junction bases with no gene match: 8. CDR1 and CDR2 from the germline V gene are SQVTM and ANQGSEA. This CDR3 spans 14 amino acids. The CDR3 DNA is TGCAGCGTTGAAGACCTACCAGACAGGGTTGGCTACACCTTC. This translates into CSVEDLPDRVGYTF.

Regarding this clone: One end of the junction fails to match germline, which may point to a read error. The gene calls are TRBV11-3 and TRBJ2-1, with 8 bases identical to TRBD1. This CDR3 region has 15 residues. Germline CDR1 is SGHNT and CDR2 is YENEEA. This chain's CDR3 is CASSLGQGGIGGQFF. CDR3 in DNA: TGTGCCAGCAGTTTAGGACAGGGTGGAATCGGCGGGCAGTTCTTC.

The V and J genes are TRBV11-3 and TRBJ2-5; D perhaps matches TRBD2 (5 bases). From germline, CDR1 is SGHNT and CDR2 YENEEA. There are 12 residues in the CDR3. Trimming took off 3 bases at V and 3 bases at J, with 5 bases between the two ends. The CDR3 DNA sequence: TGTGCCAGCAGCTTGCGGGAAGAGACCCAGTACTTC. Translated: CASSLREETQYF.